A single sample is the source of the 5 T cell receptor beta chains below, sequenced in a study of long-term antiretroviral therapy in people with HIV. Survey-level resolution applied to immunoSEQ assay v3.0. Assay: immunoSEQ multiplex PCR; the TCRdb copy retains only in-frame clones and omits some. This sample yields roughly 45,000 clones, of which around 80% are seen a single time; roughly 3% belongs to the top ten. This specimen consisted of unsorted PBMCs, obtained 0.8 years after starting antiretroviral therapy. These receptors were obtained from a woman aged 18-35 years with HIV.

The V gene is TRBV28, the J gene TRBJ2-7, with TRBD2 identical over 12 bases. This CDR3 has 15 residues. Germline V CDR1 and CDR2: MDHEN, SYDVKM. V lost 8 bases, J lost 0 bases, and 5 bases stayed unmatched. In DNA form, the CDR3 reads TGTGCCAGCGGGACTAGCGGGCGGAGCTCCTACGAGCAGTACTTC. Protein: CASGTSGRSSYEQYF.

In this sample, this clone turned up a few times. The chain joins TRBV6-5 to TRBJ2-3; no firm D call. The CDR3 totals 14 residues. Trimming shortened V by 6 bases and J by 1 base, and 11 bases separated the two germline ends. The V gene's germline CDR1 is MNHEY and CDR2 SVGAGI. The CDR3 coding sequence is TGTGCCAGCAGGTTAGAGAGAGGCACAGATACGCAGTATTTT. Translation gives CASRLERGTDTQYF.

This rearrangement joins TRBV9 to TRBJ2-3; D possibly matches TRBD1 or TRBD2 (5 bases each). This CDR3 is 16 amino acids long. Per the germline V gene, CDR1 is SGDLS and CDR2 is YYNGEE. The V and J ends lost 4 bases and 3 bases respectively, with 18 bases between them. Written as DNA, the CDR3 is TGTGCCAGCAGCCCCCGGGACCCCCTCCCTACAGATACGCAGTATTTT. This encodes CASSPRDPLPTDTQYF.

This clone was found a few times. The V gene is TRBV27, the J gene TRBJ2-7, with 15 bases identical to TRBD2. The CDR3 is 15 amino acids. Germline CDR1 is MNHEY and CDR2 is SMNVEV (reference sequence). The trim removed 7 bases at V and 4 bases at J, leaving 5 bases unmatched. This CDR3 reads CASNPGTSGRYEQYF. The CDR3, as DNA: TGTGCCAGCAATCCCGGGACTAGCGGGAGGTACGAGCAGTACTTC.

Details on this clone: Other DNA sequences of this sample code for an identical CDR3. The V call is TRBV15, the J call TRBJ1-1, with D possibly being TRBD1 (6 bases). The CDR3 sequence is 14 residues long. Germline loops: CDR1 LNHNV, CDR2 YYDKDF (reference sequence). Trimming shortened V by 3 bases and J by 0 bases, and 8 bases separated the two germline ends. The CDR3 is CATSRPGVNTEAFF. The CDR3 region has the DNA TGTGCCACCAGCAGGCCAGGGGTGAACACTGAAGCTTTCTTT. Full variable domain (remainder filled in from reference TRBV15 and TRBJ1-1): DAMVIQNPRYQVTQFGKPVTLSCSQTLNHNVMYWYQQKSSQAPKLLFHYYDKDFNNEADTPDNFQSRRPNTSFCFLDIRSPGLGDTAMYLCATSRPGVNTEAFFGQGTRLTVV.